This T cell receptor beta chain derives from a study of blood T cell repertoires in COVID-19. The data were produced by immunoSEQ multiplex PCR, yet TCRdb's version contains in-frame clones alone and is incomplete. This repertoire shows roughly 670,000 clones, 70% to 90% found once; its top ten account for roughly 0.26%. The germline V and J ends were trimmed by 1 base and 6 bases, with 8 bases remaining between them. The CDR3 totals 13 residues. Germline CDR1 is KGHDR and CDR2 is SFDVKD. V is TRBV24-1 and J is TRBJ1-2; D remains unclear. The source is a woman younger than 30 with acute or convalescent COVID-19. The sample taken for sequencing was peripheral blood. For the CDR3, the DNA is TGTGCCACCAGTGATTTTACAGCGGATGGCTACACCTTC. Its translation: CATSDFTADGYTF.